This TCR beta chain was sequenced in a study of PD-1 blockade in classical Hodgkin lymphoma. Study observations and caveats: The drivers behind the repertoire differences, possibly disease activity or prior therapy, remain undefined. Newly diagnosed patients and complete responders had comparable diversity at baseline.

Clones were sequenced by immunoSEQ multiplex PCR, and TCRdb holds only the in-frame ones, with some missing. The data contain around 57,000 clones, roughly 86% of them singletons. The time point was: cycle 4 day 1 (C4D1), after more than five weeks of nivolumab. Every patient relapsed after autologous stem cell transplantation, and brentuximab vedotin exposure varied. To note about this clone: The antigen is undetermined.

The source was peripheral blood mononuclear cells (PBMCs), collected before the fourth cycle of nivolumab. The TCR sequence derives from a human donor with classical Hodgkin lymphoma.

CDR3 bases: TGTGCCAGCAGCTTAGGGGGAGGTGGTTCACCCCTCCACTTT. Amino acids: CASSLGGGGSPLHF. V gene TRBV11-2 combines with J gene TRBJ1-6, with no clear D. The CDR3 is 14 residues long. In germline, CDR1 is SGHAT, CDR2 FQNNGV. Trimming removed 1 base from V and 9 bases from J, with 10 bases in between.